Below, 16 T cell receptor beta chains from the same sample are listed, as sequenced in a study of CD8 T cells in ankylosing spondylitis. Whole-study findings and limits: Ankylosing spondylitis blood seemed to carry a telltale TCR beta motif made of under ten highly homologous variants.

No antigen has been identified for these receptors. TCRdb recomputed calls from the 5' RACE reads with MiXCR, one row per CDR3 protein. The sample consists of some 700,000 distinct CDR3 sequences, roughly 19% of them appearing once. The sequencing input was blood, either unsorted or a sorted T cell fraction (not recorded which). These receptors were obtained from a male donor with ankylosing spondylitis.

The V call is TRBV5-1, the J call TRBJ1-4; D unresolved. The CDR3 has 13 residues. Trimming left V 6 bases short and J 6 bases short, with 12 bases between. CDR1 is SGHRS and CDR2 is YFSETQ in the germline V gene. The CDR3 DNA follows: TGCGCCAGCAAATGGGCCAATGATGAAAAACTGTTTTTT. This gives the protein CASKWANDEKLFF. The full variable domain, in which reference TRBV5-1 and TRBJ1-4 provide the parts outside the CDR3, is KAGVTQTPRYLIKTRGQQVTLSCSPISGHRSVSWYQQTPGQGLQFLFEYFSETQRNKGNFPGRFSGRQFSNSRSEMNVSTLELGDSALYLCASKWANDEKLFFGSGTQLSVL.

This sequence joins TRBV12-3 or TRBV12-4 and TRBJ2-1; no reliable D call. The CDR3 runs 13 residues. The germline V and J ends were trimmed by 6 bases and 8 bases, with 14 bases remaining between them. In DNA form, the CDR3 reads TGTGCCAGCAGCTATAACTCCGTTCATGAGCAGTTCTTC. It yields the protein CASSYNSVHEQFF.

The gene calls are TRBV27 and TRBJ2-3; D remains ambiguous. V lost 1 base, J lost 4 bases, and 9 bases lay in between. The germline gives CDR1 MNHEY, CDR2 SMNVEV (reference sequence). CDR3 length equals 14 residues. CDR3 sequence reads: CASSLWTKADTQYF. The CDR3, as DNA: TGTGCCAGCAGTTTATGGACCAAAGCAGATACGCAGTATTTT.

This chain links TRBV20-1 with TRBJ2-2; TRBD2 matches 7 bases. Germline V gene lookup returns CDR1 DFQATT and CDR2 SNEGSKA (reference sequence). V lost 6 bases to trimming and J lost 2 bases; unmatched junction nucleotides: 12. This CDR3 has 16 residues. The CDR3 sequence is CSAPGGGGLNTGELFF. The CDR3 coding sequence is TGCAGTGCCCCGGGGGGTGGCGGCCTCAACACCGGGGAGCTGTTTTTT.

There are a few counts of this clonotype. The genes are TRBV4-1 and TRBJ2-1; 11 bases are a match to TRBD1. The V and J ends lost 2 bases and 5 bases, in that order; junction bases with no gene match: 5. The length of the CDR3 is 16 residues. Germline lookup yields CDR1 MGHRA and CDR2 YSYEKL. The CDR3: CASSQLRDRGNNEQFF. The CDR3, as DNA: TGCGCCAGCAGCCAACTCCGGGACAGGGGGAACAATGAGCAGTTCTTC.

This clonotype was detected ten times or more. CDR3 bases: TGCAGCGTGTACCGGGACAGCTTTGGGGGCACAGATACGCAGTATTTT. Translation: CSVYRDSFGGTDTQYF. The genes are TRBV29-1 and TRBJ2-3, with 7 bases fitting TRBD1. The CDR3 totals 16 residues. CDR1 and CDR2 (germline): SQVTM, ANQGSEA. Trimming took 6 bases from V and 1 from J; bases not matched to a gene: 13.

The gene calls are TRBV2 and TRBJ2-6, with D perhaps matching TRBD2 (7 bases). This CDR3 contains 15 residues. V was pared by 1 base and J by 5 bases, with 9 bases between. Looked up from germline, CDR1 is SNHLY and CDR2 is FYNNEI. The CDR3 coding sequence is TGTGCCAGCAGTGAAGTGGGGGGGCGGGCCAACGTCCTGACTTTC. It translates to CASSEVGGRANVLTF.

The V gene is TRBV12-3 or TRBV12-4, the J gene TRBJ1-2; 9 bases map to TRBD1. CDR3 length: 17 residues. The ends lost 0 bases at V and 7 bases at J; junction bases unmatched: 12. CDR3 residues: CASSLAQGANQLFGYTF. In DNA, the CDR3 is TGTGCCAGCAGTTTAGCACAGGGGGCTAATCAACTATTTGGCTACACCTTC.

This clonotype was observed a handful of times. The CDR3 loop is CASSLAQPGPADTQYF. In DNA form, the CDR3 reads TGTGCCAGCAGCTTAGCCCAACCTGGTCCAGCAGATACGCAGTATTTT. The gene calls are TRBV7-9 and TRBJ2-3; D remains ambiguous. This CDR3 spans 16 amino acids. CDR1 and CDR2 (germline): SEHNR, FQNEAQ (reference sequence). Trimming removed 0 bases from V and 4 bases from J, with 14 bases in between. The full variable domain, in which reference TRBV7-9 and TRBJ2-3 provide the parts outside the CDR3, is DTGVSQNPRHKITKRGQNVTFRCDPISEHNRLYWYRQTLGQGPEFLTYFQNEAQLEKSRLLSDRFSAERPKGSFSTLEIQRTEQGDSAMYLCASSLAQPGPADTQYFGPGTRLTVL.

The rearrangement joins TRBV11-2 to TRBJ1-2, with D tentatively TRBD1 (6 bases). The CDR3 contains 15 residues. The germline V gene encodes CDR1 SGHAT and CDR2 FQNNGV. V shed 8 bases and J shed 6 bases, with 22 bases lying between them. The CDR3 DNA is TGTGCCAGCGAGGGGGGGCGCGAACGGGGCGATGGCTACACCTTC. Amino acids: CASEGGRERGDGYTF.

This clonotype was counted a few times. The chain recombines TRBV3-1 with TRBJ2-1; 12 nucleotides match TRBD2. Germline V CDR1 and CDR2: LGHDT, YNNKEL (reference sequence). J was trimmed by 8 bases and V by 5 bases; bases with no gene match: 10. The CDR3 is 16 amino acids. CDR3 in amino acids: CASSLSTSGSGDEQFF. CDR3 DNA sequence: TGTGCCAGCAGCTTATCGACTAGCGGGAGCGGCGATGAGCAGTTCTTC.

A single count supports this clonotype. This chain connects TRBV5-4 to TRBJ1-3, with D tentatively TRBD1 (5 bases). CDR1 and CDR2 from the germline V gene are SGHNT and YYREEE (reference sequence). V lost 0 bases and J 4 bases, leaving 14 bases between the germline ends. This CDR3 region has 16 residues. CDR3 bases: TGTGCCAGCAGCTTGGGCTGGGGCCAGGCGGGAAACACCATATATTTT. Translation gives CASSLGWGQAGNTIYF.

This clonotype was seen more than once but under ten times. CDR3 loop: CASSYSGTGITNYGYTF. In nucleotides, the CDR3 is TGTGCCAGCAGTTACTCCGGGACAGGGATTACTAACTATGGCTACACCTTC. The gene calls are TRBV6-5 and TRBJ1-2; 9 nucleotides agree with TRBD1. Trimming at V came to 0 bases and at J to 0 bases, leaving 5 bases not matched to a gene. Germline V gene lookup returns CDR1 MNHEY and CDR2 SVGAGI. This CDR3 spans 17 amino acids.

The chain joins TRBV12-5 to TRBJ2-7; 8 nucleotides agree with TRBD1. Germline-derived CDR1 and CDR2 are LGHNT and FRNRAP. V shed 2 bases, J shed 3 bases, and the junction held 12 bases outside the gene matches. This CDR3 has 17 amino acids. Written as DNA, the CDR3 is TGTGCTAGTGGTTTGACAGGACAGGGTTGGTTATTCTACGAGCAGTACTTC. The encoded protein is CASGLTGQGWLFYEQYF.

This chain connects TRBV20-1 to TRBJ1-1, with a possible D match to TRBD1 (5 bases). Trimming shortened V by 3 bases and J by 7 bases, and 15 bases separated the two germline ends. Germline values: CDR1 DFQATT, CDR2 SNEGSKA (reference sequence). This CDR3 has 13 residues. CDR3 sequence reads: CSASSTETDEAFF. The CDR3 DNA is TGCAGTGCTAGCTCGACAGAGACAGATGAAGCTTTCTTT.

This chain joins TRBV29-1 and TRBJ1-1, with 9 bases that match TRBD1. The CDR3 contains 13 residues. Germline-derived CDR1 and CDR2 are SQVTM and ANQGSEA. With 7 bases clipped from V and 5 bases from J, the junction kept 8 bases outside the gene matches. CDR3 coding DNA: TGCAGCGGGGAGACAGGGGGAAAGACTGAAGCTTTCTTT. Residues: CSGETGGKTEAFF. Drawing the rest from reference TRBV29-1 and TRBJ1-1, the complete variable domain is SAVISQKPSRDICQRGTSLTIQCQVDSQVTMMFWYRQQPGQSLTLIATANQGSEATYESGFVIDKFPISRPNLTFSTLTVSNMSPEDSSIYLCSGETGGKTEAFFGQGTRLTVV.